This TCR beta chain was sequenced during a study of OX40 agonist ivuxolimab in advanced cancers. The assay was immunoSEQ multiplex PCR, and TCRdb's table has in-frame clones only and misses some. The sample yields approximately 30,000 clones, roughly 84% seen once. This clone is categorized as medium-sized. Its antigen is unidentified. The study, taken as a whole, reports: Averaged across samples, CD8+ T cells carried more expanded clones than CD4+ did.

The junction had 5 bases not matched to a gene; V was cut back by 1 base and J by 1 base. In germline, CDR1 is SGHRS, CDR2 YFSETQ. The CDR3 sequence is 16 residues long. The source is an adult with an advanced solid tumor such as melanoma, head and neck, liver or kidney cancer. This specimen was CD4+ or CD8+ T cells sorted from blood, taken in a trial of the OX40 agonist ivuxolimab. The V gene is TRBV5-1, the J gene TRBJ1-2; TRBD1 matches 9 bases. The CDR3 DNA reads TGCGCCAGCAGCTTGACCGGGACAGGGATTAACTATGGCTACACCTTC. It codes for CASSLTGTGINYGYTF.